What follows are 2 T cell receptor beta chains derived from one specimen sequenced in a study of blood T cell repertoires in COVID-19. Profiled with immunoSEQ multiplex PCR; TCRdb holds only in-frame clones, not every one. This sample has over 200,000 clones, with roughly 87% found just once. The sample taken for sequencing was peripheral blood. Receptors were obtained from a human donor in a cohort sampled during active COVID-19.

The CDR3 DNA reads TGTGCCAGCAGCTTAGTCGACAGGAACTATGGCTACACCTTC. Amino acids: CASSLVDRNYGYTF. The chain employs TRBV7-9 and TRBJ1-2, with D tentatively TRBD1 (6 bases). Trimming stripped 1 base from V and 2 bases from J, with 8 bases between. This CDR3 spans 14 amino acids. Per the germline V gene, CDR1 is SEHNR and CDR2 is FQNEAQ (reference sequence). The variable domain in full, with the rest retrieved from reference TRBV7-9 and TRBJ1-2, is DTGVSQNPRHKITKRGQNVTFRCDPISEHNRLYWYRQTLGQGPEFLTYFQNEAQLEKSRLLSDRFSAERPKGSFSTLEIQRTEQGDSAMYLCASSLVDRNYGYTFGSGTRLTVV.

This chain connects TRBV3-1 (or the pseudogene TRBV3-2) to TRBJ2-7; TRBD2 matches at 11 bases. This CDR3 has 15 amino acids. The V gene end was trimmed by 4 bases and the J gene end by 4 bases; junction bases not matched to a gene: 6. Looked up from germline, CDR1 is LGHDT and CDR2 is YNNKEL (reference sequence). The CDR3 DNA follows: TGTGCCAGCAGCCGCCTGGGACTAGCGGAATACGAGCAGTACTTC. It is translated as CASSRLGLAEYEQYF.